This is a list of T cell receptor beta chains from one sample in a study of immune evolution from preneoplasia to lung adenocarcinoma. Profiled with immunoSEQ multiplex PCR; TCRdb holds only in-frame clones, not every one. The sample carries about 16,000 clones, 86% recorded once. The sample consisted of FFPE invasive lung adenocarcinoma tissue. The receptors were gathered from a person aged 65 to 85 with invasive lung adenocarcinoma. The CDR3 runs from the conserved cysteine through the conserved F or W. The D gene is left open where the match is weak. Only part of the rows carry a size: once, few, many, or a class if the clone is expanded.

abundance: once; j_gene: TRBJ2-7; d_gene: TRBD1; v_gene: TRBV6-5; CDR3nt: TGTGCCACCAAACAGGGGGCGGGCTACGAGCAGTACTTC; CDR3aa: CATKQGAGYEQYF
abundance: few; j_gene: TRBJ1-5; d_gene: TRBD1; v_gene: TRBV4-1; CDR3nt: TGCGCCAGCAGCCAGATGGGGACAGGATCACATCAGCCCCAGCATTTT; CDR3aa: CASSQMGTGSHQPQHF
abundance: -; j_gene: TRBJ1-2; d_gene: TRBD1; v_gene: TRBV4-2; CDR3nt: TGTGCCAGCAGCCAAATTACAGGGGTGGGTGGCTACACCTTC; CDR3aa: CASSQITGVGGYTF
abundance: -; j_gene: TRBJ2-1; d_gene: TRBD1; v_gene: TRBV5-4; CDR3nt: TGTGCCAGCACCCCGGGCTGGACAGGGGATTGGAATGAGCAGTTCTTC; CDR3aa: CASTPGWTGDWNEQFF
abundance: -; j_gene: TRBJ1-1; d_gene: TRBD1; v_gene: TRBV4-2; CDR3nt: TGTGCCAGCAGCCAAAGACAGGGTTTACTCGCTGAAGCTTTCTTT; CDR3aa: CASSQRQGLLAEAFF
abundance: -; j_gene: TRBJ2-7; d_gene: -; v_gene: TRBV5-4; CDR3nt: TGTGCCAGCAGCCCGGGGAACGAGCAGTACTTC; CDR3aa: CASSPGNEQYF
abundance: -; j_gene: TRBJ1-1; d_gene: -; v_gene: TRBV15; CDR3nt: TGTGCCACCAGCACCAGACAGGACCTGAACACTGAAGCTTTCTTT; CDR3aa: CATSTRQDLNTEAFF
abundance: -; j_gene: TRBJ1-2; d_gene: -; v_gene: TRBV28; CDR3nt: TGTGCCAGCAGTTTTGGGGGCGCAGACTATGGCTACACCTTC; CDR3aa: CASSFGGADYGYTF
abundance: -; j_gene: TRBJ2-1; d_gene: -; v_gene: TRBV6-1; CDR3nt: TGTGCCAGCAGTGAAGTTGGGTTCGCCTACAATGAGCAGTTCTTC; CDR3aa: CASSEVGFAYNEQFF
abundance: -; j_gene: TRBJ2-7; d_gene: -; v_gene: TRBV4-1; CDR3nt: TGCGCCAGCAGCCAAGTAGGCATCAACTACGAGCAGTACTTC; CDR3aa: CASSQVGINYEQYF
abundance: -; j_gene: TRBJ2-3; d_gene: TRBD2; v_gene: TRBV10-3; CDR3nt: TGTGCCTCCCGACTAGCGGGGGGCCCCACAGATACGCAGTATTTT; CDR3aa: CASRLAGGPTDTQYF
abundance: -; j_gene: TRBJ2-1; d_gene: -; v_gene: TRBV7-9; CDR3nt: TGTGCCAGCAGCCCGCCGGCCCAAAGGTACAATGAGCAGTTCTTC; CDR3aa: CASSPPAQRYNEQFF
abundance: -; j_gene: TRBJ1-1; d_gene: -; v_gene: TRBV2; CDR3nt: TGTGCCAGCAGAGGGAGGTTCATGAACACTGAAGCTTTCTTT; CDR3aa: CASRGRFMNTEAFF
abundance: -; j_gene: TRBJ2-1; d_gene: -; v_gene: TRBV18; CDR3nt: TGTGCCAGCTCACCACCGTTGGGGTCCAATGAGCAGTTCTTC; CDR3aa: CASSPPLGSNEQFF
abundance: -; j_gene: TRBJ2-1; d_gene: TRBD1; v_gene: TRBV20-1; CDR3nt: TGCAGTGCCACTGGACAGGGCGCGTTCTTC; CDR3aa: CSATGQGAFF
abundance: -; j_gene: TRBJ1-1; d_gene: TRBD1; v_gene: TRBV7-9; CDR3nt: TGTGCCATCCAGGGGGCGCTGACTGAAGCTTTCTTT; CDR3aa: CAIQGALTEAFF
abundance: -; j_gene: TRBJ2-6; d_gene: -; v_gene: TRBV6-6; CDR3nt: TGTGCCAGCTTAAGTACTGGGGCCAACGTCCTGACTTTC; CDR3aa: CASLSTGANVLTF
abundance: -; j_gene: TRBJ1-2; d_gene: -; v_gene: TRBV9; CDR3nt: TGTGCCAGCAGCGCCCCAGGAGGGTATGGCTACACCTTC; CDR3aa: CASSAPGGYGYTF